The 23 T cell receptor beta chains below all came from one sample that was sequenced in a study of CD8 T cells in Susac syndrome. The RNA, about 0.5 to 1 ug, was put through reverse transcription using random hexamers. TCRdb itself ran the immunoSEQ multiplex PCR reads through MiXCR, one entry per CDR3 protein. The data hold 200,000 or so distinct CDR3 sequences, with 95% observed a single time. The sample was CD8+ T cells from PBMCs. Receptors were obtained from a human donor with Susac syndrome.

The chain employs TRBV15 and TRBJ1-5; D gene ambiguous. V shed 0 bases and J shed 0 bases, with 9 bases lying between them. Germline CDR1 and CDR2: LNHNV and YYDKDF (reference sequence). The CDR3 runs 16 residues. CDR3 DNA sequence: TGTGCCACCAGCAGAGAGGCGTCCTATAGCAATCAGCCCCAGCATTTT. It is translated as CATSREASYSNQPQHF.

In its sample, this clonotype was seen once. The CDR3 spells CASSQYTSTGTSTGELFF. The CDR3 DNA sequence: TGTGCCAGCAGCCAGTACACTTCAACCGGGACTAGCACCGGGGAGCTGTTTTTT. This chain links TRBV4-2 with TRBJ2-2; 8 bases match TRBD2. V was pared by 3 bases and J by 4 bases, with 13 bases of the junction left unmatched. The CDR3 consists of 18 residues. Germline V gene sequence: CDR1 LGHNA, CDR2 YNFKEQ.

This chain joins TRBV20-1 and TRBJ1-5, with 7 bases identical to TRBD1. The CDR3 is 16 residues long. V trimming: 5 bases; J trimming: 3 bases; junction bases outside the gene matches: 13. Germline V gives CDR1 DFQATT, CDR2 SNEGSKA (reference sequence). CDR3 sequence (DNA): TGCAGTGCTCTTCCATCGTCAGGGGGGCTCAATCAGCCCCAGCATTTT. Protein sequence: CSALPSSGGLNQPQHF.

This clonotype was recorded only once. The chain's CDR3 is CSVMYSKETTGAEAFF. Written as DNA, the CDR3 is TGCAGCGTTATGTATTCAAAGGAGACAACGGGCGCTGAAGCTTTCTTT. The chain employs TRBV29-1 and TRBJ1-1, with no clear D. In germline, CDR1 is SQVTM, CDR2 ANQGSEA. Trimming left V 5 bases short and J 6 bases short, with 25 bases between. The CDR3 is made up of 16 amino acids.

This rearrangement joins TRBV9 to TRBJ2-5; TRBD2 agrees at 11 bases. V trimming: 3 bases; J trimming: 2 bases; junction bases outside the gene matches: 9. This CDR3 spans 17 amino acids. CDR1 is SGDLS and CDR2 is YYNGEE in the germline V gene. The CDR3 here is CASSDLGTSGFQETQYF. The CDR3 coding sequence is TGTGCCAGCAGCGACCTAGGGACTAGCGGATTTCAAGAGACCCAGTACTTC.

The rearrangement links TRBV20-1 to TRBJ2-3; 10 nucleotides align to TRBD2. Germline trimming cut 0 bases from V and 2 bases from J; bases unmatched to any gene: 17. There are 20 residues in the CDR3. Germline CDR1 is DFQATT and CDR2 is SNEGSKA (reference sequence). The CDR3 DNA sequence: TGCAGTGCTAGAGATCGAGGGACCTTAACTAGCGGGACTCACACAGATACGCAGTATTTT. Its protein is CSARDRGTLTSGTHTDTQYF.

The rearrangement uses TRBV19 and TRBJ1-1; 10 positions agree with TRBD1. The CDR3 consists of 12 residues. The germline gives CDR1 LNHDA, CDR2 SQIVND (reference sequence). V was clipped by 8 bases and J by 7 bases; unmatched bases: 4. CDR3 amino acids: CASGDRGREAFF. In DNA, the CDR3 is TGTGCCAGTGGCGACAGGGGGCGTGAAGCTTTCTTT.

This chain joins TRBV27 and TRBJ1-5; the D is unclear. CDR3 size: 15 residues. V was pared by 3 bases and J by 4 bases, with 13 bases between. The V gene's germline CDR1 is MNHEY and CDR2 SMNVEV (reference sequence). The CDR3 spells CASSLVYERNQPQHF. DNA for the CDR3: TGTGCCAGCAGTTTGGTGTACGAACGAAATCAGCCCCAGCATTTT.

The V gene is TRBV6-1, the J gene TRBJ2-5, with D possibly TRBD2 on 6 matching bases. Germline V lookup: CDR1 MNHNS, CDR2 SASEGT. The CDR3 length is 16 residues. V shed 6 bases and J shed 3 bases, with 20 bases lying between them. The CDR3 region is CASSTSNRREEETQYF. The CDR3 coding sequence is TGTGCCAGCAGCACCTCTAATCGGAGGGAGGAAGAGACCCAGTACTTC.

The rearrangement joins TRBV29-1 to TRBJ2-1; D is uncertain. Between the trimmed V and J ends, which lost 5 bases and 5 bases, there was a span of 13 bases. This CDR3 comprises 13 residues. Germline-derived CDR1 and CDR2 are SQVTM and ANQGSEA. The CDR3 coding sequence is TGCAGCGTTCGGATGACGGCCGACAATGAGCAGTTCTTC. It is translated as CSVRMTADNEQFF.

The chain carries TRBV12-5 and TRBJ1-1; tentatively, D is TRBD1 (5 bases). Trimming pared 6 bases from V and 11 bases from J, leaving 13 bases between. CDR3 size: 11 residues. Germline lookup yields CDR1 LGHNT and CDR2 FRNRAP. CDR3 coding DNA: TGTGCTAGTGGCCATGGGACTACGGCTTTCTTT. Translating it yields CASGHGTTAFF.

The rearrangement joins TRBV7-3 to TRBJ2-5; 9 bases are a match to TRBD2. The CDR3 has 16 amino acids. Germline V gene sequence: CDR1 SGHTA, CDR2 FQGTGA. The ends lost 4 bases at V and 3 bases at J; junction bases unmatched: 9. CDR3 coding DNA: TGTGCCAGCAGCTCAGCGGGGGGCCCCGGGGAAGAGACCCAGTACTTC. Protein: CASSSAGGPGEETQYF.

The J gene is TRBJ2-3, the V gene TRBV20-1; possible D gene TRBD2, 7 bases. With 1 base removed from V and 0 bases from J, the gap between germline ends came to 20 bases. The CDR3 has 18 amino acids. Per germline, CDR1 DFQATT and CDR2 SNEGSKA (reference sequence). In nucleotides, the CDR3 is TGCAGTGCTAGAGTGGGGCCGGGCGGGGGCCCTAGCACAGATACGCAGTATTTT. Encoded protein: CSARVGPGGGPSTDTQYF.

This chain connects TRBV5-1 to TRBJ1-1; the D is unclear. The V gene's germline CDR1 is SGHRS and CDR2 YFSETQ. The CDR3 loop spans 14 amino acids. Trimming shortened V by 4 bases and J by 1 base, and 11 bases separated the two germline ends. In DNA form, the CDR3 reads TGCGCCAGCAGCCCGGGAGGGCAGAACACTGAAGCTTTCTTT. Amino acids: CASSPGGQNTEAFF.

The chain links TRBV4-1 to TRBJ2-4; D call uncertain. V lost 5 bases, J lost 2 bases, and 19 bases lay in between. The CDR3 runs to 17 residues. Germline V CDR1 and CDR2: MGHRA, YSYEKL. The CDR3 is CASSESLMVPTKNIQYF. The CDR3 nucleotides are TGCGCCAGCAGCGAGAGTCTGATGGTACCGACCAAAAACATTCAGTACTTC.

The CDR3 sequence is CASSLEGLAYGYTF. The CDR3 DNA is TGCGCCAGCAGCTTGGAAGGTTTAGCCTATGGCTACACCTTC. The J gene is TRBJ1-2, the V gene TRBV5-1; D is ambiguous. Germline CDR1 SGHRS, CDR2 YFSETQ. V was trimmed by 0 bases and J by 4 bases, leaving 10 bases between them. The CDR3 is made up of 14 amino acids.

The rearrangement links TRBV29-1 to TRBJ2-1, with 7 bases matching TRBD2. The CDR3 spans 13 residues. With V trimmed by 7 bases and J by 2 bases, 5 bases remained unmatched. Per the germline V gene, CDR1 is SQVTM and CDR2 is ANQGSEA. The CDR3, as DNA: TGCAGCGCCAGGGACTATACCTACAATGAGCAGTTCTTC. This gives the protein CSARDYTYNEQFF.

The genes are TRBV7-9 and TRBJ2-5; 7 bases agree with TRBD2. Losses at the gene ends were 5 bases for V and 2 bases for J; bases not matched to a gene: 5. CDR1 is SEHNR, CDR2 FQNEAQ, per germline (reference sequence). This CDR3 has 14 amino acids. The CDR3 bases are TGTGCCAGCAGCATGACTAGCTTACAAGAGACCCAGTACTTC. Translation gives CASSMTSLQETQYF.

Details on this clonotype: A junction boundary mismatches the germline segment, possibly from a read error. The chain is built from TRBV29-1 and TRBJ2-1, with D tentatively TRBD1 or TRBD2 (6 bases each). The V gene's germline CDR1 is SQVTM and CDR2 ANQGSEA. The CDR3 loop spans 12 amino acids. CDR3 residues: CSVGMEGGLGVF. The CDR3, as DNA: TGCAGCGTTGGAATGGAGGGGGGCCTTGGGGTCTTC.

The rearrangement links TRBV29-1 to TRBJ2-5, with D perhaps matching TRBD1 (6 bases). From germline, CDR1 is SQVTM and CDR2 ANQGSEA. Trimming took off 3 bases at V and 2 bases at J, with 7 bases between the two ends. CDR3 length: 12 amino acids. As DNA, the CDR3 is TGCAGCGTTGATGGACAGCAAGAGACCCAGTACTTC. Protein product: CSVDGQQETQYF.

The chain is built from TRBV29-1 and TRBJ2-1, with 9 bases that match TRBD1. The CDR3 has 14 amino acids. J was trimmed by 6 bases and V by 3 bases; bases with no gene match: 6. Germline CDR1 and CDR2: SQVTM and ANQGSEA. In DNA form, the CDR3 reads TGCAGCGTTGAGGGGACAGGGACCCCCAATGAGCAGTTCTTC. It codes for CSVEGTGTPNEQFF.

The J gene is TRBJ2-7, the V gene TRBV9; 7 nucleotides line up with TRBD1. V lost 4 bases and J lost 5; bases outside the gene matches: 9. The CDR3 consists of 14 residues. CDR1 SGDLS and CDR2 YYNGEE come from the germline V gene. The CDR3 sequence is CASSPPGQQNEQYF. CDR3 nucleotides: TGTGCCAGCAGCCCTCCGGGACAGCAGAACGAGCAGTACTTC.

V gene TRBV9 combines with J gene TRBJ2-1, with 8 bases matching TRBD2. This CDR3 is built from 14 residues. The V gene's germline CDR1 is SGDLS and CDR2 YYNGEE. Germline trimming cut 0 bases from V and 6 bases from J; bases unmatched to any gene: 2. CDR3 loop: CASSVDSGGNEQFF. CDR3 coding DNA: TGTGCCAGCAGCGTAGACAGCGGGGGCAATGAGCAGTTCTTC. The variable domain in full, with the rest retrieved from reference TRBV9 and TRBJ2-1, is DSGVTQTPKHLITATGQRVTLRCSPRSGDLSVYWYQQSLDQGLQFLIQYYNGEERAKGNILERFSAQQFPDLHSELNLSSLELGDSALYFCASSVDSGGNEQFFGPGTRLTVL.